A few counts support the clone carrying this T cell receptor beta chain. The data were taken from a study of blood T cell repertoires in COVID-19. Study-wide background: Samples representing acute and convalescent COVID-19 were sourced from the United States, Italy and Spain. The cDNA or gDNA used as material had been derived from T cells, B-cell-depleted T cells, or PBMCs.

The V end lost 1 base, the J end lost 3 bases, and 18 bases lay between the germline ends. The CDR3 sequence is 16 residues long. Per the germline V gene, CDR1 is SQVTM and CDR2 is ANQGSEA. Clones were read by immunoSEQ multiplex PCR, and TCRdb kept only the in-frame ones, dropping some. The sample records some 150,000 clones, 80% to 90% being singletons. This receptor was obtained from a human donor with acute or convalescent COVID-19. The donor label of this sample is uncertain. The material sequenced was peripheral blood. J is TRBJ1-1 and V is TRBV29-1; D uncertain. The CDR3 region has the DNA TGCAGCGTTGAAGCCTACCGGTCGGGAGAGTACACTGAAGCTTTCTTT. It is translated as CSVEAYRSGEYTEAFF.